The entry below describes one TCR beta chain. Its antigen remains unidentified. Library preparation (for TCRbeta) was performed with unique molecular identifiers. TCRdb re-analysed the PCR reads in MiXCR, keeping a single row per CDR3 protein. The data show some 600,000 distinct CDR3 sequences, around 13% seen once. This sample is drawn from a study of T-cell reconstitution after alpha-beta-depleted transplantation in children. Whole-study results and caveats: When one year had passed after transplant, most T-cell counts and diversity came from newly produced T cells. Several patients had high TCRbeta diversity at day 60; it came from surviving recipient T cells and thymic progenitors. After transplant, at about two months, alpha-beta T cells were reportedly derived from several hundred expanded graft clones.

CDR3 size: 13 residues. Trimming cost V 6 bases and J 9 bases; bases outside gene matches: 8. This sequence was found in a male patient younger than 18 who had a stem cell transplant for acute myeloid leukemia, so the T cells may come from the graft donor. The chain carries TRBV12-3 or TRBV12-4 and TRBJ1-5; 7 bases fit TRBD1. This specimen consisted of PBMCs, mostly from graft donor cells, obtained 360 days after TCRalphabeta/CD19-depleted stem cell transplant. As DNA, the CDR3 is TGTGCCAGCAGAGACAGGGTAGGTCGGCCCCAGCATTTT. Translated: CASRDRVGRPQHF.